This T cell receptor (beta chain) stems from a study of HIV-infected patients and healthy controls. On the study more broadly: CD4 counts in about 90% of the 16 patients increased modestly yet significantly but stayed below normal.

Whole-study results and caveats: HIV-infected patients and controls differed significantly in mean usage of eight alpha and eight beta V genes. HIV-infected repertoires had significantly higher mean Gini indices than controls, possibly reflecting oligoclonality.

On this clonotype itself: Its antigen is unidentified.

Reverse transcription used 450 to 550 ng RNA and constant-region primers for alpha and beta. Alpha and beta chain libraries were made separately by chain-specific third strand synthesis with multiplexing indices. One entry per CDR3 protein results from TCRdb running MiXCR on the 5' RACE reads. In the table there are some 6,600 distinct CDR3 sequences, about 10% of which are singletons. Germline loops: CDR1 SGHDN, CDR2 FVKESK. The CDR3 is 16 residues long. V dropped 0 bases and J dropped 1 base, with 10 bases sitting between them. Follow-up blood was drawn about 14 weeks, roughly three months, after antiretroviral therapy began. All unsorted peripheral T cells were captured because whole blood was used without fractionation.

The chain links TRBV14 to TRBJ2-4, with D unresolved. This sample comprised blood, obtained during antiretroviral therapy. This receptor was obtained from an adult with HIV infection. The DNA for the CDR3 is TGTGCCAGCAGCCAAGAAGTTGGTGGGGCCAAAAACATTCAGTACTTC. As protein: CASSQEVGGAKNIQYF.